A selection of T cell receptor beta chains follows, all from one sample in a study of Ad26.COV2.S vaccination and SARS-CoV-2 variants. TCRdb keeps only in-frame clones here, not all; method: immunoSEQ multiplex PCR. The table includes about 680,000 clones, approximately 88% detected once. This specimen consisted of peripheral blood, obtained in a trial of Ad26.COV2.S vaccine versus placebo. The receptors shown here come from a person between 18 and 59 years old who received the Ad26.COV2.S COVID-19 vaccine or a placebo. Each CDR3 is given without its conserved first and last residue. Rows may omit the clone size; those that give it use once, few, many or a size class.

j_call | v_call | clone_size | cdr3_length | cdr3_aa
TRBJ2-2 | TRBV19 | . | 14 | ASSQRGVSNTGELF
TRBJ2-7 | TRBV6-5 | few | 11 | ASRRTGSIEQY
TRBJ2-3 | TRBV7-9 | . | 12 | ASSLWGSLDTQY
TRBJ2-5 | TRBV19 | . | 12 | ASRPRAIAETQY
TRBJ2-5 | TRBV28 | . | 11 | ATHREPGETQY
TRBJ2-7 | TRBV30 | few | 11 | AWSALNGYEQY
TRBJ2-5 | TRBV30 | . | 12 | AWIQGRAQETQY
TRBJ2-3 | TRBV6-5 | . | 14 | ASSYVGAFGADTQY
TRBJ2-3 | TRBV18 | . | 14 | ASSPPREGQMNTQY
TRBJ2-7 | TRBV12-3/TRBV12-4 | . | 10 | ASSFQNYEQY
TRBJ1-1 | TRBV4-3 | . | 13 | ASSQHTGTNTEAF
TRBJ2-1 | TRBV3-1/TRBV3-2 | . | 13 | ASSQTSGSWNEQF
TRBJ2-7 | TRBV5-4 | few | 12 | ASSFDRSSYEQY
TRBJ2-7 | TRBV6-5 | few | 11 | ASRLAGAYEQY
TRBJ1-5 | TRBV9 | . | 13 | ASSVRGRGNQPQH
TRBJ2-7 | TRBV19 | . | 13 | ASSIAHDNGYEQY
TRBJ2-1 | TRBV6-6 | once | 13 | ASSRRTGSYNEQF
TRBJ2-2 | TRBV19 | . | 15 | ASSRTLTGANTGELF
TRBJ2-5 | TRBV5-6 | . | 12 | ASSGLAAWETQY
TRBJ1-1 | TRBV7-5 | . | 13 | ARIPGQGMNTEAF
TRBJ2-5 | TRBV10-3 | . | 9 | AISERETQY
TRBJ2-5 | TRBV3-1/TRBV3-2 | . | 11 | ASSPGAQETQY
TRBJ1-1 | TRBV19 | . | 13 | ASSGQVQMNTEAF
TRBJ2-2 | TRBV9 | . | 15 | ASSVASGATNTGELF
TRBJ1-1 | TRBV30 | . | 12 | AWDQGQGGTEAF
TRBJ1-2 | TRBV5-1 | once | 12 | ASSPELGGYGYT
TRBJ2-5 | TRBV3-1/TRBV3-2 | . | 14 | ASSRSSGGAWETQY
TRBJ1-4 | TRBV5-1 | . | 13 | ASSFWGATNEKLF
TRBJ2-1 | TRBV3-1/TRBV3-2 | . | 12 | ASSQEGRGNEQF
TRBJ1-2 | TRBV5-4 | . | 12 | ASSRPTGDYGYT
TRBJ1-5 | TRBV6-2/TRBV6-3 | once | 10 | ASSPPFQPQH
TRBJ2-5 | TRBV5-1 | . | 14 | ASSLGGTGIQETQY
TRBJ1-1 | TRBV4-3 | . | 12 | ASSQRAQGTEAF
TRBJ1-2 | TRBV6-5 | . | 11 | ASSYSNSYGYT
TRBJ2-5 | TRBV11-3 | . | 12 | ASSLGLAEETQY
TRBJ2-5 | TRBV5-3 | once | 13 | ARSCSTSGEETQY
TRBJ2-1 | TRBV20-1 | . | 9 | SATGVNEQF
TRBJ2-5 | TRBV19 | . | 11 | ASSIRRGETQY
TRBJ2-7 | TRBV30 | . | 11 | AWSSLGDGEQY
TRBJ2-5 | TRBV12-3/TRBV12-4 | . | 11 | ASSLSWKETQY
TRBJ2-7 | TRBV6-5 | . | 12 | ASSPGTGRYEQY
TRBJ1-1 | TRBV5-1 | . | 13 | ASSSAGLVNTEAF
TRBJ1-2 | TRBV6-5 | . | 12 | ASSGDSRGGGYT
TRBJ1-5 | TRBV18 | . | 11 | ASSPGRDQPQH
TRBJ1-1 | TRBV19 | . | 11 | ATSGQMNTEAF
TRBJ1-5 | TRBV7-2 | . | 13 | ASSLGPGRNQPQH
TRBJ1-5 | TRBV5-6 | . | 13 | ASSLIAGAGQPQH
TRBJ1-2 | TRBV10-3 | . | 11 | AISESTLDGYT
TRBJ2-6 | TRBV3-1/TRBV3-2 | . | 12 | ASSRGSGANVLT
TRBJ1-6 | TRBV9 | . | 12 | ASKGGLDNSPLH
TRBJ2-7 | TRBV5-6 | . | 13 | ASSFSGQGHYEQY
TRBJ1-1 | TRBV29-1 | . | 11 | SAPGTGNTEAF